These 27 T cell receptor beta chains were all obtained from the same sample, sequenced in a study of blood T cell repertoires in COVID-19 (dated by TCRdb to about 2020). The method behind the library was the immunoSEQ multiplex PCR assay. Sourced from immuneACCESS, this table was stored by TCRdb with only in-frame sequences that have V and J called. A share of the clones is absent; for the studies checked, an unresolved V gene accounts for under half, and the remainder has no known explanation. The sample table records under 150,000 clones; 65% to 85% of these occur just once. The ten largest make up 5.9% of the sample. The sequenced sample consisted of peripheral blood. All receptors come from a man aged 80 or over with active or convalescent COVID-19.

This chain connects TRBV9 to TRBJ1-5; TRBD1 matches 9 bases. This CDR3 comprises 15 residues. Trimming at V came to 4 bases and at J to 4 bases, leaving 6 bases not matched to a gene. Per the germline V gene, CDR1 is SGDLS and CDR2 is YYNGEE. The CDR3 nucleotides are TGTGCCAGCAGCAAGGACAGGGGCCTTAATCAGCCCCAGCATTTT. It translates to CASSKDRGLNQPQHF.

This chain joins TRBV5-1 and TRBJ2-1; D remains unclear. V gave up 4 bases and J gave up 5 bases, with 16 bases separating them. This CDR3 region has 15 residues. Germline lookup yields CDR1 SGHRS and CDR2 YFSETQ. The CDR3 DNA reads TGCGCCAGCAGCCAAACAGTGTTCCCTGACAATGAGCAGTTCTTC. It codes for CASSQTVFPDNEQFF.

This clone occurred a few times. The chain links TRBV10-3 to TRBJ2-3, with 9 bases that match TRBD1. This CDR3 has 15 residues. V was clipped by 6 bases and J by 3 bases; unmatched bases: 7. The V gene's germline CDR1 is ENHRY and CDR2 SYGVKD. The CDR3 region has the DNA TGTGCCATCAGACCACCGGGACAGGGAACAGATACGCAGTATTTT. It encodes CAIRPPGQGTDTQYF.

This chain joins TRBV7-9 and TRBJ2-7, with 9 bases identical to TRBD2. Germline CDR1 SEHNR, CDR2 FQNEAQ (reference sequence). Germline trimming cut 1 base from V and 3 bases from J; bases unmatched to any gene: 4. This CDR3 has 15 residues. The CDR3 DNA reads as TGTGCCAGCAGCTTAGAGAGCGGGGGGTACTACGAGCAGTACTTC. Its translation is CASSLESGGYYEQYF.

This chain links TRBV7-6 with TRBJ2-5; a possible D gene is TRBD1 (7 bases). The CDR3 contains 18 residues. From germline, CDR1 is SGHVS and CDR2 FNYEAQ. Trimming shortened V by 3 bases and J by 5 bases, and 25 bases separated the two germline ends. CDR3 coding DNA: TGTGCCAGCAGCTTTAGGGGGCCCGAGCGCCTGGGGAGGGAGACCCAGTACTTC. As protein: CASSFRGPERLGRETQYF.

The CDR3 coding sequence is TGTGCCAGCAGCGCCCCAGCGGGGACCAACTCCTACAATGAGCAGTTCTTC. Amino acids: CASSAPAGTNSYNEQFF. The chain has TRBV9 and TRBJ2-1; the match to TRBD2 covers 7 bases. V dropped 3 bases and J dropped 0; count of bases not matched to a gene: 9. Per the germline V gene, CDR1 is SGDLS and CDR2 is YYNGEE. This CDR3 is 17 amino acids long. Full variable domain (missing parts from reference TRBV9 and TRBJ2-1): DSGVTQTPKHLITATGQRVTLRCSPRSGDLSVYWYQQSLDQGLQFLIQYYNGEERAKGNILERFSAQQFPDLHSELNLSSLELGDSALYFCASSAPAGTNSYNEQFFGPGTRLTVL.

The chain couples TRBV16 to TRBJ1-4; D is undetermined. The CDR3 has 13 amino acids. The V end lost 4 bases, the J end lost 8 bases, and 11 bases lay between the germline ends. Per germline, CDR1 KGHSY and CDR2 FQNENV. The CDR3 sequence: CASSLNIGEKLFF. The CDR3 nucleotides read TGTGCCAGCAGCCTAAACATCGGGGAAAAACTGTTTTTT. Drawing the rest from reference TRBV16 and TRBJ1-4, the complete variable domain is GEEVAQTPKHLVRGEGQKAKLYCAPIKGHSYVFWYQQVLKNEFKFLISFQNENVFDETGMPKERFSAKCLPNSPCSLEIQATKLEDSAVYFCASSLNIGEKLFFGSGTQLSVL.

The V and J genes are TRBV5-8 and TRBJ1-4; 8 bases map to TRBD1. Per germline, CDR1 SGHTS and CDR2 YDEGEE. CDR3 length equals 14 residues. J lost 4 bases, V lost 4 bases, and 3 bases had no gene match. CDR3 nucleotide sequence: TGTGCCAGCAGCGCAGGGGGCATTAATGAAAAACTGTTTTTT. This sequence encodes CASSAGGINEKLFF.

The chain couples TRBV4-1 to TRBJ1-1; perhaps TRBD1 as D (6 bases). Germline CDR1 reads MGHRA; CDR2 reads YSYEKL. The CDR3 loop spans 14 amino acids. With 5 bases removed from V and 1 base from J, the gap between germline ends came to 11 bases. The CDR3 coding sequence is TGCGCCAGCAGCTCTCGGACAGCGAACACTGAAGCTTTCTTT. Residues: CASSSRTANTEAFF.

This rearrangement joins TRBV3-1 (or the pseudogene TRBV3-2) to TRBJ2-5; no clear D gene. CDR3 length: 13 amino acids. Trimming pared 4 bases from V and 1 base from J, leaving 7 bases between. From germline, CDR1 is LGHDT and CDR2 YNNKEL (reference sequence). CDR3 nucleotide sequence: TGTGCCAGCAGCCGGCCATCCCAAGAGACCCAGTACTTC. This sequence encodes CASSRPSQETQYF.

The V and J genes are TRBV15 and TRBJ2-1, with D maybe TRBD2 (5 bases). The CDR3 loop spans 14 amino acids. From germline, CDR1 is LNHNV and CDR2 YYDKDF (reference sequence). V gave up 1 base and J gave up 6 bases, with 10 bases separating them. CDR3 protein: CATSRVRGSNEQFF. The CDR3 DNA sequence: TGTGCCACCAGCAGAGTACGGGGTAGCAATGAGCAGTTCTTC. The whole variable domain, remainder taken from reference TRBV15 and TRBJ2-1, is DAMVIQNPRYQVTQFGKPVTLSCSQTLNHNVMYWYQQKSSQAPKLLFHYYDKDFNNEADTPDNFQSRRPNTSFCFLDIRSPGLGDTAMYLCATSRVRGSNEQFFGPGTRLTVL.

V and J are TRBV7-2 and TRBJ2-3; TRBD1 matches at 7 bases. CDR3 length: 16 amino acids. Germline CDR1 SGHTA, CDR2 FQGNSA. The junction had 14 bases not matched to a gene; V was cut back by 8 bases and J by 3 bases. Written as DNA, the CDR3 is TGTGCCAGCGTACAGGGGTCGGTCACTGTGACAGATACGCAGTATTTT. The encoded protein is CASVQGSVTVTDTQYF. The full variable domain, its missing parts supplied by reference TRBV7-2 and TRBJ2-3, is GAGVSQSPSNKVTEKGKDVELRCDPISGHTALYWYRQSLGQGLEFLIYFQGNSAPDKSGLPSDRFSAERTGGSVSTLTIQRTQQEDSAVYLCASVQGSVTVTDTQYFGPGTRLTVL.

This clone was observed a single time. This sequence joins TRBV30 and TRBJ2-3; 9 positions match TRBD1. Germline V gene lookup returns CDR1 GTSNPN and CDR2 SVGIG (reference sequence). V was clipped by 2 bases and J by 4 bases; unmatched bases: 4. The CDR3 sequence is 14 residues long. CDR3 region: CAWSRGQGADTQYF. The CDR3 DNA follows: TGTGCCTGGAGTAGGGGACAGGGCGCAGATACGCAGTATTTT. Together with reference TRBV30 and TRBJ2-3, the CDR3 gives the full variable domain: SQTIHQWPATLVQPVGSPLSLECTVEGTSNPNLYWYRQAAGRGLQLLFYSVGIGQISSEVPQNLSASRPQDRQFILSSKKLLLSDSGFYLCAWSRGQGADTQYFGPGTRLTVL.

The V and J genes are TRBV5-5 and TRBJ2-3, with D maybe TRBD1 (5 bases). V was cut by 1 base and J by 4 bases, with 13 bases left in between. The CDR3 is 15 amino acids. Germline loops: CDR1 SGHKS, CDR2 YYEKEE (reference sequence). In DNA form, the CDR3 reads TGTGCCAGCAGCTTGAGGCAGGGTGGCGCAGATACGCAGTATTTT. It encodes CASSLRQGGADTQYF.

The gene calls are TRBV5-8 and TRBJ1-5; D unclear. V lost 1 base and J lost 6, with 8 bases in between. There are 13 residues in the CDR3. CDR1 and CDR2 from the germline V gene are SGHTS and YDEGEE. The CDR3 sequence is CASSLWSSQPQHF. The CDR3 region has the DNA TGTGCCAGCAGCTTGTGGAGTAGTCAGCCCCAGCATTTT.

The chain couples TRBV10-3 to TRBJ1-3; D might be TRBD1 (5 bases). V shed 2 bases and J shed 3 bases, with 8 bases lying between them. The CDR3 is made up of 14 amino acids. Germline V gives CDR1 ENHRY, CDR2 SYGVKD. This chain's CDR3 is CAISERGFGNTIYF. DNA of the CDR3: TGTGCCATCAGTGAGCGGGGGTTTGGAAACACCATATATTTT.

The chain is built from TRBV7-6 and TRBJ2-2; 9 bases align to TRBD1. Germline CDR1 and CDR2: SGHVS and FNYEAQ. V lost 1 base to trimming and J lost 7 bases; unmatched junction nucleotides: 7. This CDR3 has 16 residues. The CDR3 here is CASSLVGTGLVGELFF. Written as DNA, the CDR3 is TGTGCCAGCAGCTTAGTCGGGACAGGGCTGGTCGGGGAGCTGTTTTTT.

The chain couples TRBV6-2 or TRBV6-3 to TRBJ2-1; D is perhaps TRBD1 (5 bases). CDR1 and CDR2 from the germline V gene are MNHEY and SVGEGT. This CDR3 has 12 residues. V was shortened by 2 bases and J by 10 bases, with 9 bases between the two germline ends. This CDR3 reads CASSYPQVEQFF. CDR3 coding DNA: TGTGCCAGCAGTTACCCACAGGTAGAGCAGTTCTTC.

The CDR3 nucleotides read TGTGCCAGCAGCATCAGGACTAGCGGGGATTTTAGGGAGCAGTACTTC. Translated: CASSIRTSGDFREQYF. The chain combines TRBV13 with TRBJ2-7, with 12 bases that match TRBD2. The CDR3 length is 16 residues. V dropped 5 bases and J dropped 7; count of bases not matched to a gene: 12. The germline CDR1 and CDR2 sequences are PRHDT and FYEKMQ (reference sequence).

The CDR3 protein is CASSTQGQGANQPQHF. The CDR3 DNA reads as TGTGCCAGTAGTACCCAGGGACAGGGAGCCAATCAGCCCCAGCATTTT. The genes are TRBV19 and TRBJ1-5, with 9 bases identical to TRBD1. V lost 4 bases and J lost 3; bases outside the gene matches: 7. CDR3 length: 16 amino acids. CDR1 and CDR2 from the germline V gene are LNHDA and SQIVND (reference sequence).

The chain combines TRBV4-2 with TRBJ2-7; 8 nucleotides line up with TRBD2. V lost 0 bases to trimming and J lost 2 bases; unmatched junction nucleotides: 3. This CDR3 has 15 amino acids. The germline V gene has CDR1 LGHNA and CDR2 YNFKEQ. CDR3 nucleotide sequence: TGTGCCAGCAGCCAAGATAAGCGGGGGACCTACGAGCAGTACTTC. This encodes CASSQDKRGTYEQYF.

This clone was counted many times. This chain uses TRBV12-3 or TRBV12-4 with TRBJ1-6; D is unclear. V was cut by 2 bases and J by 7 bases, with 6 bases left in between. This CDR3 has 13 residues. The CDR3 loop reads CASSLPGNSPLHF. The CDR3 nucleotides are TGTGCCAGCAGTTTACCCGGGAATTCACCCCTCCACTTT.

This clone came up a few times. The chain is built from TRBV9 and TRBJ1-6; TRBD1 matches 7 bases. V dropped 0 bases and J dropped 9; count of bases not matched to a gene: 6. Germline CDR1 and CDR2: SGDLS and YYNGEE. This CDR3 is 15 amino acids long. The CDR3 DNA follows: TGTGCCAGCAGCGTAGTGGCAGGGGGTACTTCACCCCTCCACTTT. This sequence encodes CASSVVAGGTSPLHF.

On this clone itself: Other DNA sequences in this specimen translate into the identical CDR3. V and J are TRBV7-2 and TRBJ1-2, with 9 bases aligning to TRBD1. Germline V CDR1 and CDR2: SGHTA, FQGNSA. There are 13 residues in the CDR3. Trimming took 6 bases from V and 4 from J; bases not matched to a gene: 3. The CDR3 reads CASRRQGGYGYTF. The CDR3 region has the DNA TGTGCCAGCAGGCGACAGGGGGGCTATGGCTACACCTTC.

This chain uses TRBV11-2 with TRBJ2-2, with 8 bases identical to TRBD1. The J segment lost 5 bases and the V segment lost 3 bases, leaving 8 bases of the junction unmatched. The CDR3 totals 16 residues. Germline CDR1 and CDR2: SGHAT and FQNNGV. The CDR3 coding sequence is TGTGCCAGCAGCTTTGGCAGGGGGCTGGGTACCGGGGAGCTGTTTTTT. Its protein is CASSFGRGLGTGELFF.

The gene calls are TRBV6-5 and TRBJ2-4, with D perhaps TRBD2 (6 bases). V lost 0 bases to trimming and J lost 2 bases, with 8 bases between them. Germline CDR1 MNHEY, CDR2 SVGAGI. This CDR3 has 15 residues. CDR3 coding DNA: TGTGCCAGCAGTTACTCGGCGGGGACCAAAAACATTCAGTACTTC. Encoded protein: CASSYSAGTKNIQYF.

In DNA form, the CDR3 reads TGTGCCAGCAGTTACACATCGTACGAGCAGTACTTC. Translating it yields CASSYTSYEQYF. V is TRBV6-6 and J is TRBJ2-7; D gene unclear. The V end was cut by 2 bases, the J end by 4 bases, with 6 bases between. CDR1 is MNHNY, CDR2 SVGAGI, per germline (reference sequence). The CDR3 spans 12 residues.